This T cell receptor (beta chain) was profiled in a study of technical replicates of blood from several donors. The data were produced by immunoSEQ multiplex PCR, yet TCRdb's version contains in-frame clones alone and is incomplete. The data contain some 70,000 clones, under 98% of them singletons. Specimen: T cells isolated from PBMCs. The sequence was obtained from a human donor in good health.

CDR3 sequence reads: CASSFFSRMAGGLTDTQYF. The CDR3 nucleotides are TGTGCCAGCAGCTTTTTCTCGAGAATGGCGGGAGGGCTCACAGATACGCAGTATTTT. The rearrangement joins TRBV5-6 to TRBJ2-3; 9 nucleotides align to TRBD2. The V gene's germline CDR1 is SGHDT and CDR2 YYEEEE. With 2 bases clipped from V and 2 bases from J, the junction kept 15 bases outside the gene matches. The CDR3 is 19 amino acids.